A single sample gave rise to the 7 T cell receptor beta chains below, sequenced in a study of response to subunit inactivated influenza vaccine. A single record per CDR3 protein comes from TCRdb applying MiXCR to the RT-PCR reads. The sample holds 500,000 to 600,000 distinct CDR3 sequences, around 13% seen once. Sequenced here: PBMCs from blood, sampled roughly 13 days after vaccination. The receptors derive from a man in his fifties who received an inactivated influenza vaccine.

This clonotype was counted between two and nine times. V and J are TRBV6-6 and TRBJ2-3; either TRBD1 or TRBD2 may supply D (5 bases each). V was pared by 10 bases and J by 7 bases, with 18 bases between. This CDR3 region has 13 residues. Germline CDR1 is MNHNY and CDR2 is SVGAGI (reference sequence). The CDR3, as DNA: TGTGCCACCGCGCCGGGGCGAGCCCATACGCAGTATTTT. Encoded protein: CATAPGRAHTQYF.

The chain is built from TRBV4-2 and TRBJ2-7; tentatively, D is TRBD1 or TRBD2 (6 bases each). Germline V gene data show CDR1 as LGHNA and CDR2 as YNFKEQ. Trimming removed 1 base at V and 3 bases at J, with 13 bases between. The CDR3 spans 15 residues. CDR3 DNA: TGTGCCAGCAGCCAAGGAATAGGAGGGGGCTACGAGCAGTACTTC. This translates into CASSQGIGGGYEQYF.

The rearrangement uses TRBV6-2 or TRBV6-3 and TRBJ2-7; weak D call: TRBD1 (6 bases). There are 14 residues in the CDR3. Germline loops: CDR1 MNHEY, CDR2 SVGEGT. Trimming pared 7 bases from V and 3 bases from J, leaving 16 bases between. The CDR3 DNA is TGTGCCAGCACCCCGAAGGGCAGGGGCTACGAGCAGTACTTC. This translates into CASTPKGRGYEQYF.

The chain has TRBV10-3 and TRBJ2-1; D not resolved. Per germline, CDR1 ENHRY and CDR2 SYGVKD. This CDR3 is 14 amino acids long. Trimming shortened V by 2 bases and J by 9 bases, and 14 bases separated the two germline ends. CDR3 sequence reads: CAISERQPLGEQFF. DNA of the CDR3: TGTGCCATCAGTGAGCGTCAGCCTCTCGGTGAGCAGTTCTTC.

The chain joins TRBV5-6 to TRBJ2-2; 11 positions match TRBD1. CDR3 length: 17 residues. J gave up 2 bases and V 3 bases, and 6 bases lay outside the gene matches. Germline-derived CDR1 and CDR2 are SGHDT and YYEEEE. The CDR3 nucleotides are TGTGCCAGCAGCTCAGTGGGACAGGGGGGAAACACCGGGGAGCTGTTTTTT. Protein: CASSSVGQGGNTGELFF.

This clonotype turned up a few times. The chain links TRBV20-1 to TRBJ2-7, with 14 bases fitting TRBD2. Germline lookup yields CDR1 DFQATT and CDR2 SNEGSKA (reference sequence). The V and J ends lost 4 bases and 4 bases, in that order; junction bases with no gene match: 3. The CDR3 has 14 residues. The DNA for the CDR3 is TGCAGTGCTAAAGGGACTAGCGGGAGTTACGAGCAGTACTTC. This sequence encodes CSAKGTSGSYEQYF.

This clonotype was detected a few times. The chain carries TRBV6-2 or TRBV6-3 and TRBJ2-7; 8 bases agree with TRBD2. The J segment lost 0 bases and the V segment lost 7 bases, leaving 8 bases of the junction unmatched. This CDR3 spans 15 amino acids. Per the germline V gene, CDR1 is MNHEY and CDR2 is SVGEGT. CDR3 sequence reads: CASTIKRGISYEQYF. CDR3 nucleotides: TGTGCCAGCACCATAAAGCGGGGGATCTCCTACGAGCAGTACTTC.